These 18 T cell receptor beta chains came from one sample sequenced in a study of a mutant IDH1 vaccine in newly diagnosed glioma. The antigens these receptors bind are not known. Only in-frame clones appear in the TCRdb table, and some are missing; sequencing was by immunoSEQ multiplex PCR. The sample carries tens of thousands of clones, approximately 80% recorded once. The time point is: week 23, last vaccination. Topical imiquimod accompanied each vaccine dose, which consisted of 300 ug of mutant IDH1 20-mer peptide. Sequencing used PBMCs, obtained from a glioma patient whose treatment included an IDH1 peptide vaccine. All receptors come from a middle-aged man with glioma.

The V gene is TRBV19, the J gene TRBJ2-5; D is ambiguous. This CDR3 is built from 12 residues. The ends were cut back, 4 bases at V and 1 base at J, with 4 bases in the middle. Per germline, CDR1 LNHDA and CDR2 SQIVND (reference sequence). Here the CDR3 reads CASSSSQETQYF. As DNA, the CDR3 is TGTGCCAGTAGTAGTTCCCAAGAGACCCAGTACTTC.

V usage is TRBV30 and J usage is TRBJ1-3; D remains unclear. The CDR3 runs 13 residues. CDR1 and CDR2 from the germline V gene are GTSNPN and SVGIG (reference sequence). V was shortened by 1 base and J by 8 bases, with 12 bases between the two germline ends. CDR3 loop: CAWSEGSGHTIYF. CDR3 in DNA: TGTGCCTGGAGTGAGGGATCTGGGCACACCATATATTTT. Based on the CDR3 plus reference TRBV30 and TRBJ1-3, the full variable domain is SQTIHQWPATLVQPVGSPLSLECTVEGTSNPNLYWYRQAAGRGLQLLFYSVGIGQISSEVPQNLSASRPQDRQFILSSKKLLLSDSGFYLCAWSEGSGHTIYFGEGSWLTVV.

V usage is TRBV25-1 and J usage is TRBJ1-1; maybe TRBD1 (5 bases). Trimming took off 3 bases at V and 2 bases at J, with 13 bases between the two ends. This CDR3 spans 15 amino acids. Germline V lookup: CDR1 MGHDK, CDR2 SYGVNS. CDR3 DNA: TGTGCCAGCAGTGACATTGGGCAGGGAAACACTGAAGCTTTCTTT. Protein product: CASSDIGQGNTEAFF.

A few counts support this clone. J is TRBJ1-1 and V is TRBV30, with D hard to call. Between the trimmed V and J ends, which lost 5 bases and 5 bases, there was a span of 9 bases. This CDR3 is 11 amino acids long. CDR1 GTSNPN and CDR2 SVGIG come from the germline V gene (reference sequence). The chain's CDR3 is CAWVGWTEAFF. The DNA of the CDR3 is TGTGCCTGGGTGGGGTGGACTGAAGCTTTCTTT.

V usage is TRBV5-1 and J usage is TRBJ2-2; 11 bases map to TRBD1. CDR3 length equals 16 residues. Germline assignment: CDR1 SGHRS and CDR2 YFSETQ. V dropped 1 base and J dropped 6; count of bases not matched to a gene: 5. Here the CDR3 DNA reads TGCGCCAGCAGCTTGAGCCCGGGACAGGGGGCCGGGGAGCTGTTTTTT. Residues: CASSLSPGQGAGELFF.

This clone was seen a handful of times. The chain combines TRBV13 with TRBJ2-3; possibly TRBD1 for D (6 bases). The V end was cut by 5 bases, the J end by 3 bases, with 15 bases between. Germline values: CDR1 PRHDT, CDR2 FYEKMQ (reference sequence). The CDR3 spans 15 residues. CDR3 region: CASSPDGQLTDTQYF. The DNA for the CDR3 is TGTGCCAGCAGCCCAGATGGACAGCTAACAGATACGCAGTATTTT.

The rearrangement links TRBV15 to TRBJ1-1; 8 nucleotides align to TRBD1. The germline V gene has CDR1 LNHNV and CDR2 YYDKDF (reference sequence). The CDR3 has 16 amino acids. V shed 0 bases, J shed 1 base, and the junction held 4 bases outside the gene matches. The CDR3 here is CATSRDYGTGNTEAFF. The CDR3 DNA reads as TGTGCCACCAGCAGAGATTACGGGACAGGGAACACTGAAGCTTTCTTT.

The chain is built from TRBV7-9 and TRBJ1-1; 8 bases fit TRBD1. V shed 3 bases, J shed 3 bases, and the junction held 12 bases outside the gene matches. Germline V gene lookup returns CDR1 SEHNR and CDR2 FQNEAQ (reference sequence). The CDR3 extends over 17 amino acids. The CDR3: CASSFSLTGGLDTEAFF. The CDR3 coding sequence is TGTGCCAGCAGCTTCTCTTTAACAGGGGGATTAGACACTGAAGCTTTCTTT.

This chain links TRBV30 with TRBJ1-4; D perhaps matches TRBD1 (6 bases). Per germline, CDR1 GTSNPN and CDR2 SVGIG (reference sequence). The ends were cut back, 7 bases at V and 3 bases at J, with 15 bases in the middle. The length of the CDR3 is 14 residues. This CDR3 is CASESGHANEKLFF. The CDR3 DNA reads as TGTGCCTCTGAATCGGGACATGCTAATGAAAAACTGTTTTTT. Based on the CDR3 plus reference TRBV30 and TRBJ1-4, the full variable domain is SQTIHQWPATLVQPVGSPLSLECTVEGTSNPNLYWYRQAAGRGLQLLFYSVGIGQISSEVPQNLSASRPQDRQFILSSKKLLLSDSGFYLCASESGHANEKLFFGSGTQLSVL.

The V and J genes are TRBV27 and TRBJ1-3; 8 bases agree with TRBD1. V was clipped by 3 bases and J by 8 bases; unmatched bases: 9. This CDR3 comprises 15 residues. Per germline, CDR1 MNHEY and CDR2 SMNVEV (reference sequence). In nucleotides, the CDR3 is TGTGCCAGCAGTTTGAGGACAGGGATCGGTTACACCATATATTTT. Translated: CASSLRTGIGYTIYF.

This rearrangement joins TRBV2 to TRBJ1-6; tentative D call: TRBD1 (5 bases). V was shortened by 4 bases and J by 5 bases, with 15 bases between the two germline ends. The CDR3 loop spans 16 amino acids. Per the germline V gene, CDR1 is SNHLY and CDR2 is FYNNEI. CDR3 protein: CASSGGDGRNNSPLHF. CDR3 coding DNA: TGTGCCAGCAGTGGGGGGGACGGGAGAAATAATTCACCCCTCCACTTT. The variable domain in full, with the rest retrieved from reference TRBV2 and TRBJ1-6, is EPEVTQTPSHQVTQMGQEVILRCVPISNHLYFYWYRQILGQKVEFLVSFYNNEISEKSEIFDDQFSVERPDGSNFTLKIRSTKLEDSAMYFCASSGGDGRNNSPLHFGNGTRLTVT.

The chain recombines TRBV19 with TRBJ2-5, with 9 bases identical to TRBD2. Germline V gene sequence: CDR1 LNHDA, CDR2 SQIVND (reference sequence). With V trimmed by 4 bases and J by 2 bases, 2 bases remained unmatched. This CDR3 comprises 14 residues. CDR3 region: CASSNLAGQETQYF. CDR3 DNA sequence: TGTGCCAGTAGTAACCTAGCGGGACAAGAGACCCAGTACTTC.

The chain links TRBV5-4 to TRBJ1-2; D is possibly TRBD1 (5 bases). Germline CDR1 is SGHNT and CDR2 is YYREEE (reference sequence). The CDR3 is 13 residues long. V was clipped by 4 bases and J by 8 bases, with 15 bases between them. In nucleotides, the CDR3 is TGTGCCAGCAGCGATGGGGGTTATAGGGGCTACACCTTC. Amino acids: CASSDGGYRGYTF.

The chain recombines TRBV5-6 with TRBJ2-5; D gene uncertain. This CDR3 has 11 residues. CDR1 is SGHDT and CDR2 is YYEEEE in the germline V gene. Trimming took 0 bases from V and 5 from J, leaving 2 bases between them. As DNA, the CDR3 is TGTGCCAGCAGCTTGGAGGAGACCCAGTACTTC. This sequence encodes CASSLEETQYF.

The V call is TRBV5-8, the J call TRBJ1-2, with TRBD1 matching over 8 bases. The CDR3 is made up of 12 amino acids. CDR1 SGHTS and CDR2 YDEGEE come from the germline V gene. The junction had 5 bases not matched to a gene; V was cut back by 5 bases and J by 8 bases. The CDR3 nucleotides are TGTGCCAGCAGTGCACAGGGGGGAGGCTACACCTTC. Translating gives CASSAQGGGYTF.

The CDR3 nucleotides are TGTGCCTGGAGGAGGGGAGGTTCACCCCTCCACTTT. Amino acid sequence: CAWRRGGSPLHF. This chain uses TRBV30 with TRBJ1-6, with D perhaps TRBD1 (5 bases). This CDR3 spans 12 amino acids. CDR1 and CDR2 (germline): GTSNPN, SVGIG (reference sequence). Trimming took 3 bases from V and 9 from J, leaving 9 bases between them.

This clone was seen just once. J is TRBJ1-3 and V is TRBV2, with 7 bases that match TRBD1. Losses at the gene ends were 10 bases for V and 2 bases for J; bases not matched to a gene: 8. CDR3 length: 14 residues. Per the germline V gene, CDR1 is SNHLY and CDR2 is FYNNEI. CDR3 amino acids: CATRQGWAGNTIYF. CDR3 DNA: TGTGCCACCAGACAGGGTTGGGCTGGAAACACCATATATTTT.

The gene calls are TRBV7-9 and TRBJ1-2; 8 nucleotides match TRBD1. The CDR3 runs 15 residues. From germline, CDR1 is SEHNR and CDR2 FQNEAQ (reference sequence). Losses at the gene ends were 6 bases for V and 0 bases for J; bases not matched to a gene: 6. This CDR3 is CASSLTGGANYGYTF. CDR3 bases: TGTGCCAGCAGTCTCACAGGGGGAGCTAACTATGGCTACACCTTC.